This T cell receptor beta chain was identified during a study of blood T cell repertoires in COVID-19. Data came from immunoSEQ multiplex PCR; TCRdb stores just in-frame clones and leaves some out. The profile shows approximately 260,000 clones, about 86% of them singletons. The CDR3 spans 12 residues. The V gene lost 3 bases and the J gene lost 8 bases, with 7 bases spanning the gap. CDR1 and CDR2 from the germline V gene are KGHSH and LQKENI. The sequencing sample was made of PBMCs or T cells enriched from blood (not recorded which). This receptor was obtained from a man younger than 45 with acute COVID-19. V is TRBV18 and J is TRBJ1-4, with D unclear. CDR3 DNA: TGTGCCAGCTCACCGGGCCCGGAAAAACTGTTTTTT. The encoded protein is CASSPGPEKLFF.